The 17 T cell receptor beta chains listed next were all sequenced from one sample in a study of shared clonotypes between healthy human individuals. Clones were read by immunoSEQ multiplex PCR, and TCRdb kept only the in-frame ones, dropping some. The table includes more than 850,000 clones, 78% detected once. The sequencing input was memory CD4+ T cells from PBMCs. This sample's subset: CD45RA-negative fraction. The receptors come from a man between 18 and 35 years old in good health. Some clones in this sample may be carry-over from other donors' samples.

This chain connects TRBV18 to TRBJ1-1; TRBD1 matches at 8 bases. Germline lookup yields CDR1 KGHSH and CDR2 LQKENI. The CDR3 consists of 15 residues. With V trimmed by 6 bases and J by 7 bases, 13 bases remained unmatched. The CDR3 sequence: CASSRNQGAQSEAFF. DNA of the CDR3: TGTGCCAGCTCGCGTAACCAGGGGGCGCAAAGTGAAGCTTTCTTT.

The chain employs TRBV19 and TRBJ2-7, with 14 bases that match TRBD2. V lost 6 bases, J lost 4 bases, and 8 bases stayed unmatched. The CDR3 consists of 16 residues. Per germline, CDR1 LNHDA and CDR2 SQIVND (reference sequence). CDR3 region: CASSPFRTSGRYEQYF. As DNA, the CDR3 is TGTGCCAGTAGCCCTTTCAGGACTAGCGGGAGGTACGAGCAGTACTTC.

This clone appeared a single time. A much larger clonotype is one base distant, so this may be a read error. The same CDR3 is also encoded by other DNA sequences in this sample. CDR3 region: CASSSGTSGSTDTQYF. CDR3 bases: TGTGCCAGCAGCTCCGGGACTAGCGGTAGCACAGATACGCAGTATTTT. The chain combines TRBV7-9 with TRBJ2-3, with TRBD2 identical over 11 bases. The CDR3 has 16 amino acids. Per the germline V gene, CDR1 is SEHNR and CDR2 is FQNEAQ (reference sequence). With V trimmed by 4 bases and J by 0 bases, 3 bases remained unmatched. The whole variable domain, remainder taken from reference TRBV7-9 and TRBJ2-3, is DTGVSQNPRHKITKRGQNVTFRCDPISEHNRLYWYRQTLGQGPEFLTYFQNEAQLEKSRLLSDRFSAERPKGSFSTLEIQRTEQGDSAMYLCASSSGTSGSTDTQYFGPGTRLTVL.

The V gene is TRBV15, the J gene TRBJ1-4; possibly TRBD1 for D (6 bases). The CDR3 loop spans 17 amino acids. The germline V gene has CDR1 LNHNV and CDR2 YYDKDF (reference sequence). V was pared by 3 bases and J by 6 bases, with 20 bases between. CDR3 sequence reads: CATSSLGGGREDEKLFF. The CDR3 DNA follows: TGTGCCACCAGCAGTCTTGGTGGGGGCAGGGAGGATGAAAAACTGTTTTTT.

J is TRBJ2-1 and V is TRBV5-5, with D possibly called TRBD1 or TRBD2 (6 bases each). Germline V CDR1 and CDR2: SGHKS, YYEKEE (reference sequence). V lost 4 bases to trimming and J lost 5 bases, with 28 bases between them. CDR3 length equals 19 residues. The DNA for the CDR3 is TGTGCCAGCAGCCCTCCCCGCGGGTTCCCCGGGGGCACTAACAATGAGCAGTTCTTC. Residues: CASSPPRGFPGGTNNEQFF.

The chain carries TRBV2 and TRBJ2-5; 8 bases align to TRBD2. The CDR3 covers 15 residues. Germline V CDR1 and CDR2: SNHLY, FYNNEI. Losses at the gene ends were 6 bases for V and 0 bases for J; bases not matched to a gene: 6. DNA for the CDR3: TGTGCCAGCAGACTCATACTAGCGGACCAAGAGACCCAGTACTTC. This encodes CASRLILADQETQYF.

This chain links TRBV7-9 with TRBJ1-3; 7 bases fit TRBD1. In germline, CDR1 is SEHNR, CDR2 FQNEAQ (reference sequence). Germline trimming cut 5 bases from V and 3 bases from J; bases unmatched to any gene: 10. This CDR3 has 16 amino acids. CDR3 nucleotides: TGTGCCAGCAGCACGCGACAGGGTTCGCATGGAAACACCATATATTTT. Residues: CASSTRQGSHGNTIYF.

A note on this clone: The same CDR3 is also encoded by other DNA sequences in this sample. This rearrangement joins TRBV7-9 to TRBJ1-2; tentative D call: TRBD1 (5 bases). Germline CDR1 is SEHNR and CDR2 is FQNEAQ (reference sequence). Trimming removed 5 bases from V and 0 bases from J, with 13 bases in between. The CDR3 covers 15 residues. CDR3 in amino acids: CASSLGQAPNYGYTF. The CDR3 coding sequence is TGTGCCAGCAGCCTAGGACAAGCCCCTAACTATGGCTACACCTTC.

This clone came up once. V and J are TRBV6-5 and TRBJ1-1; 10 nucleotides agree with TRBD1. Trimming at V came to 6 bases and at J to 1 base, leaving 8 bases not matched to a gene. CDR1 MNHEY and CDR2 SVGAGI come from the germline V gene. The CDR3 covers 16 residues. This CDR3 is CASRYQDRGGNTEAFF. DNA of the CDR3: TGTGCCAGCAGATACCAGGACAGGGGGGGGAACACTGAAGCTTTCTTT.

The chain is built from TRBV5-1 and TRBJ1-5, with TRBD1 as a possible D gene (6 bases). Germline V gene lookup returns CDR1 SGHRS and CDR2 YFSETQ. CDR3 length: 15 residues. The V end was cut by 5 bases, the J end by 3 bases, with 15 bases between. CDR3 nucleotide sequence: TGCGCCAGCAGGTGGGGGCCCGAAGACAATCAGCCCCAGCATTTT. The encoded protein is CASRWGPEDNQPQHF. Together with reference TRBV5-1 and TRBJ1-5, the CDR3 gives the full variable domain: KAGVTQTPRYLIKTRGQQVTLSCSPISGHRSVSWYQQTPGQGLQFLFEYFSETQRNKGNFPGRFSGRQFSNSRSEMNVSTLELGDSALYLCASRWGPEDNQPQHFGDGTRLSIL.

This chain joins TRBV29-1 and TRBJ2-7; TRBD1 might be the D (6 bases). The length of the CDR3 is 13 residues. V shed 8 bases and J shed 2 bases, with 16 bases lying between them. CDR1 and CDR2 from the germline V gene are SQVTM and ANQGSEA. CDR3 sequence (DNA): TGCAGCCACCCCGGACAGAGACCCTACGAGCAGTACTTC. This sequence encodes CSHPGQRPYEQYF.

The V call is TRBV28, the J call TRBJ2-3, with no clear D. Germline V gives CDR1 MDHEN, CDR2 SYDVKM. The CDR3 length is 14 residues. V was shortened by 1 base and J by 8 bases, with 13 bases between the two germline ends. CDR3 loop: CASSLLLGSGTQYF. In nucleotides, the CDR3 is TGTGCCAGCAGTTTATTGCTGGGTTCGGGTACGCAGTATTTT.

The genes are TRBV6-4 and TRBJ2-3; D call uncertain. The CDR3 has 15 residues. The V end lost 5 bases, the J end lost 2 bases, and 14 bases lay between the germline ends. Germline lookup yields CDR1 MRHNA and CDR2 SNTAGT. Here the CDR3 reads CASSHASGSTDTQYF. The CDR3 nucleotides read TGTGCCAGCAGTCACGCATCAGGATCCACAGATACGCAGTATTTT.

This clone was detected a few times. The genes are TRBV2 and TRBJ2-3; no clear D. This CDR3 spans 14 amino acids. V dropped 5 bases and J dropped 3 bases, with 12 bases sitting between them. Germline V lookup: CDR1 SNHLY, CDR2 FYNNEI. DNA of the CDR3: TGTGCCAGCAGTCCACAGCCATGGACAGATACGCAGTATTTT. Translating gives CASSPQPWTDTQYF.

The V call is TRBV5-1, the J call TRBJ2-3, with D possibly TRBD2 on 5 matching bases. This CDR3 has 13 amino acids. V lost 4 bases, J lost 10 bases, and 16 bases lay in between. Per germline, CDR1 SGHRS and CDR2 YFSETQ. CDR3 sequence (DNA): TGCGCCAGCAGCCCGCAAGGAGGCCTCTCGCAGTATTTT. Translation: CASSPQGGLSQYF. Complete variable domain (other parts from reference TRBV5-1 and TRBJ2-3): KAGVTQTPRYLIKTRGQQVTLSCSPISGHRSVSWYQQTPGQGLQFLFEYFSETQRNKGNFPGRFSGRQFSNSRSEMNVSTLELGDSALYLCASSPQGGLSQYFGPGTRLTVL.

This clone turned up a few times. V usage is TRBV7-6 and J usage is TRBJ2-1; the match to TRBD2 covers 7 bases. The CDR3 runs to 16 residues. V was pared by 5 bases and J by 2 bases, with 9 bases of the junction left unmatched. Germline values: CDR1 SGHVS, CDR2 FNYEAQ. The DNA of the CDR3 is TGTGCCAGCAGCCCGGGGACTACCACTACCTACAATGAGCAGTTCTTC. Amino acids: CASSPGTTTTYNEQFF.

This sequence joins TRBV6-1 and TRBJ2-1; 8 bases are a match to TRBD2. Germline CDR1 and CDR2: MNHNS and SASEGT. This CDR3 spans 15 amino acids. The V gene end was trimmed by 3 bases and the J gene end by 0 bases; junction bases not matched to a gene: 1. CDR3 region: CASSESGSSYNEQFF. The CDR3 DNA is TGTGCCAGCAGTGAGAGCGGGAGCTCCTACAATGAGCAGTTCTTC.